This T cell receptor beta chain was recorded in a study of neoadjuvant anti-PD-1 for oral cavity cancer. Background on the study: Nivolumab at 3 mg/kg was mostly given biweekly, three to four doses, pre-surgery. Patients without progression got a fourth dose around day 43.

Patients had HPV-negative, locally advanced oral cavity squamous cell carcinoma. Most PBMC samples had approximately 470 ng input DNA in six replicates. The table came from immunoSEQ multiplex PCR; TCRdb's copy has only in-frame clones and leaves some out. This table has more than 50,000 clones, approximately 79% appearing once. Trimming left V 6 bases short and J 4 bases short, with 18 bases between. The CDR3 consists of 15 residues. CDR1 and CDR2 (germline): MNHEY, SVGAGI. This rearrangement joins TRBV6-5 to TRBJ1-2; D is possibly TRBD1 (6 bases). The material was PBMCs, obtained before nivolumab (anti-PD-1) treatment. The receptor's source is a person aged 35-79 years with oral cavity squamous cell carcinoma. CDR3 residues: CASRPSGTQGYGYTF. As DNA, the CDR3 is TGTGCCAGCAGACCCTCCGGGACACAAGGCTATGGCTACACCTTC.